The sequence of this T cell receptor (beta chain) was determined in a study of blood T cell repertoires in COVID-19. Study in general: Donors in the United States, Italy and Spain gave samples during acute or convalescent COVID-19. T cells, B-cell-depleted T cells, or PBMCs provided the cDNA or gDNA that served as material.

Germline CDR1 reads MGHRA; CDR2 reads YSYEKL. The ends lost 0 bases at V and 7 bases at J; junction bases unmatched: 9. This CDR3 contains 15 residues. Data came from immunoSEQ multiplex PCR; TCRdb stores just in-frame clones and leaves some out. This sample carries about 310,000 clones, about 87% of them seen once, and the ten largest clones take 7.8%. This TCR came from a woman aged 45-60 years who had recovered from COVID-19. Sequenced sample: peripheral blood. J is TRBJ2-7 and V is TRBV4-1; 7 bases agree with TRBD1. The CDR3 protein is CASSQDLGRGREQYF. In nucleotides, the CDR3 is TGCGCCAGCAGCCAAGATCTGGGCAGGGGGAGAGAGCAGTACTTC.